Below are 22 T cell receptor beta chains sequenced from a single sample in a study of regulatory T cells in long-lasting Graves disease. Arm-PCR of CDR3 regions and iRepertoire HTBI primers were the basis on which TCR beta libraries were built. TCRdb re-called the multiplex PCR reads through MiXCR, storing one row per CDR3 protein. The sample lists roughly 410,000 distinct CDR3 sequences, over 12% occurring once. Time point specified: newly diagnosed GD, antithyroid drugs for less than 3 months. RNA extracted from PBMCs served as the sequencing template. The sample was also reused in another study, on T cells in Graves' hyperthyroidism and ophthalmopathy.

The source was peripheral blood mononuclear cells (PBMCs), collected at new diagnosis, from a patient treated with antithyroid drugs. The source is a woman in her thirties or forties with Graves disease.

This clonotype was observed many times. The V call is TRBV12-3 or TRBV12-4, the J call TRBJ1-2; 9 bases are a match to TRBD1. The CDR3 loop spans 15 amino acids. The V gene end was trimmed by 5 bases and the J gene end by 6 bases; junction bases not matched to a gene: 10. The CDR3 bases are TGTGCCAGCAGTGTAGGGACAGGGTCTTCGGATGGCTACACCTTC. It translates to CASSVGTGSSDGYTF.

This clonotype was counted many times. CDR3 sequence reads: CAISPRGQANEKLFF. In DNA form, the CDR3 reads TGTGCCATCAGTCCCCGGGGACAGGCTAATGAAAAACTGTTTTTT. The genes are TRBV10-3 and TRBJ1-4; 8 bases line up with TRBD1. Germline V CDR1 and CDR2: ENHRY, SYGVKD. This CDR3 has 15 amino acids. V was clipped by 5 bases and J by 3 bases; unmatched bases: 5.

This clonotype was observed at least ten times. The genes are TRBV18 and TRBJ1-1; D remains unclear. With 2 bases removed from V and 7 bases from J, the gap between germline ends came to 11 bases. The germline V gene encodes CDR1 KGHSH and CDR2 LQKENI. CDR3 size: 13 residues. CDR3 nucleotide sequence: TGTGCCAGCTCACCAACCGAAATATTTGAAGCTTTCTTT. Its translation: CASSPTEIFEAFF.

The V and J genes are TRBV27 and TRBJ2-2; D is ambiguous. The CDR3 runs 13 residues. V dropped 8 bases and J dropped 2 bases, with 9 bases sitting between them. Germline CDR1 MNHEY, CDR2 SMNVEV (reference sequence). The CDR3 loop reads CASGITNTGELFF. Written as DNA, the CDR3 is TGTGCCAGCGGTATAACAAACACCGGGGAGCTGTTTTTT.

The rearrangement links TRBV27 to TRBJ2-1, with 8 bases aligning to TRBD1. This CDR3 is built from 16 residues. Germline lookup yields CDR1 MNHEY and CDR2 SMNVEV (reference sequence). J gave up 7 bases and V 4 bases, and 12 bases lay outside the gene matches. CDR3: CASSSLLRTGSNEQFF. The CDR3 DNA reads TGTGCCAGCAGTTCCCTCCTGCGGACAGGGAGTAATGAGCAGTTCTTC.

Details on this clonotype: One base away lies a much larger clone, so this may be a sequencing read error. The chain has TRBV3-1 and TRBJ2-2, with D perhaps TRBD2 (6 bases). The CDR3 extends over 14 amino acids. The V gene's germline CDR1 is LGHDT and CDR2 YNNKEL (reference sequence). CDR3 residues: CASSQEIRGGELCF. The CDR3 DNA reads TGTGCCAGCAGCCAAGAAATACGTGGCGGGGAGCTGTGTTTT.

This clonotype was detected ten times or more. This sequence joins TRBV12-3 or TRBV12-4 and TRBJ2-7; 7 bases map to TRBD1. Germline trimming cut 5 bases from V and 6 bases from J; bases unmatched to any gene: 10. This CDR3 has 14 amino acids. CDR3 in DNA: TGTGCCAGCAGTACCAGGACAGGTACCCTCGAGCAGTACTTC. Its protein product is CASSTRTGTLEQYF.

The table lists this clonotype with many counts. The genes are TRBV5-1 and TRBJ2-1, with 8 bases identical to TRBD2. Trimming cost V 0 bases and J 5 bases; bases outside gene matches: 4. The germline V gene has CDR1 SGHRS and CDR2 YFSETQ. This CDR3 region has 15 residues. The CDR3 nucleotides read TGCGCCAGCAGCTTGGAGCGGGGGTCCCACAATGAGCAGTTCTTC. Its protein product is CASSLERGSHNEQFF.

This clonotype was observed at least ten times. The chain uses TRBV28 and TRBJ2-7; the match to TRBD2 covers 9 bases. CDR3 size: 14 residues. Germline-derived CDR1 and CDR2 are MDHEN and SYDVKM. V was pared by 7 bases and J by 7 bases, with 11 bases of the junction left unmatched. CDR3 region: CASNLSGSLGEQYF. CDR3 coding DNA: TGTGCCAGCAATCTTAGCGGGAGTCTCGGGGAGCAGTACTTC.

The chain joins TRBV11-2 to TRBJ1-2, with 12 bases fitting TRBD1. The CDR3 loop spans 16 amino acids. Germline CDR1 reads SGHAT; CDR2 reads FQNNGV. The trim removed 1 base at V and 8 bases at J, leaving 8 bases unmatched. The CDR3 DNA reads TGTGCCAGCAGCTTAGCGGGGACAGGGGGCGAAGGCGGCTACACCTTC. This codes for CASSLAGTGGEGGYTF.

The chain couples TRBV30 to TRBJ2-1; 10 bases fit TRBD1. V was clipped by 1 base and J by 4 bases; unmatched bases: 4. CDR1 GTSNPN and CDR2 SVGIG come from the germline V gene (reference sequence). The CDR3 extends over 15 amino acids. As DNA, the CDR3 is TGTGCCTGGAGTGCCTGGGACAGGGGTTACAATGAGCAGTTCTTC. Residues: CAWSAWDRGYNEQFF.

Only a few counts were recorded for this clonotype. V usage is TRBV2 and J usage is TRBJ2-4; 7 bases agree with TRBD2. The V gene end was trimmed by 2 bases and the J gene end by 2 bases; junction bases not matched to a gene: 6. This CDR3 is built from 16 residues. Germline assignment: CDR1 SNHLY and CDR2 FYNNEI. This CDR3 reads CASSEFAGEPKNIQYF. DNA of the CDR3: TGTGCCAGCAGTGAATTTGCGGGAGAACCCAAAAACATTCAGTACTTC.

This chain connects TRBV2 to TRBJ2-3; TRBD2 might be the D (6 bases). V lost 0 bases, J lost 2 bases, and 15 bases lay in between. CDR3 length: 17 amino acids. The germline V gene has CDR1 SNHLY and CDR2 FYNNEI. The CDR3 reads CASSEASKWRDTDTQYF. The CDR3 DNA follows: TGTGCCAGCAGTGAAGCGTCGAAGTGGCGGGACACAGATACGCAGTATTTT.

This clonotype has more than one count but fewer than ten. V gene TRBV2 combines with J gene TRBJ2-7; 7 bases are shared with TRBD1. Losses at the gene ends were 8 bases for V and 3 bases for J; bases not matched to a gene: 13. This CDR3 has 15 residues. Germline V CDR1 and CDR2: SNHLY, FYNNEI. Here the CDR3 DNA reads TGTGCCAGCCAAGCCCTAGGGGGCGCAGGCTACGAGCAGTACTTC. Protein product: CASQALGGAGYEQYF.

The J gene is TRBJ2-1, the V gene TRBV6-2 or TRBV6-3, with D tentatively TRBD2 (6 bases). V was trimmed by 5 bases and J by 5 bases, leaving 22 bases between them. This CDR3 has 17 residues. Germline V gene data show CDR1 as MNHEY and CDR2 as SVGEGT. CDR3 bases: TGTGCCAGCAGTGCGGTAAGGGAGGTCCCCCTCGACAATGAGCAGTTCTTC. Translation gives CASSAVREVPLDNEQFF.

In its sample, this clonotype was seen many times. The chain carries TRBV6-1 and TRBJ1-5, with TRBD1 as a possible D gene (6 bases). The length of the CDR3 is 13 residues. The ends were cut back, 5 bases at V and 6 bases at J, with 11 bases in the middle. Germline assignment: CDR1 MNHNS and CDR2 SASEGT. In DNA form, the CDR3 reads TGTGCCAGCAGTAGGGGGACGGCTCAGCCCCAGCATTTT. Its translation is CASSRGTAQPQHF.

This clonotype has more than one count but fewer than ten. V and J are TRBV13 and TRBJ2-2, with 14 bases identical to TRBD2. J was trimmed by 4 bases and V by 4 bases; bases with no gene match: 11. Germline lookup yields CDR1 PRHDT and CDR2 FYEKMQ (reference sequence). The CDR3 extends over 19 amino acids. In nucleotides, the CDR3 is TGTGCCAGCAGCTCGCCGGGACTAGCGGGAGCGGTAGGCACCGGGGAGCTGTTTTTT. This encodes CASSSPGLAGAVGTGELFF.

This clonotype was seen many times. The genes are TRBV12-3 or TRBV12-4 and TRBJ2-4, with 7 bases fitting TRBD1. There are 16 residues in the CDR3. Germline trimming cut 5 bases from V and 2 bases from J; bases unmatched to any gene: 9. The DNA for the CDR3 is TGTGCCAGCAGTCCGGGACAGAGAAACTCCAAAAACATTCAGTACTTC. It is translated as CASSPGQRNSKNIQYF.

Ten or more counts support this clonotype. The chain recombines TRBV7-8 with TRBJ2-3, with 11 bases fitting TRBD2. V shed 3 bases and J 6 bases; nucleotides not matched to a gene: 11. The CDR3 has 17 amino acids. Germline CDR1 SGHVS, CDR2 FQNEAQ. The CDR3 nucleotides read TGTGCCAGCAGCTTGGGAGGACTAGCGGGTAGAAGGGATACGCAGTATTTT. As protein: CASSLGGLAGRRDTQYF.

This clonotype was found many times. Here the CDR3 DNA reads TGCAGTGCTAGAGACAGGGTTAGCACAGATACGCAGTATTTT. Amino acid sequence: CSARDRVSTDTQYF. The V and J genes are TRBV20-1 and TRBJ2-3, with a weak D call TRBD1 (5 bases). V lost 0 bases, J lost 0 bases, and 7 bases lay in between. This CDR3 contains 14 residues. Looked up from germline, CDR1 is DFQATT and CDR2 is SNEGSKA (reference sequence).

This clonotype was counted a few times. A clone one base away is much larger, so this may be a read error. The chain uses TRBV7-9 and TRBJ1-1; D remains ambiguous. CDR1 SEHNR and CDR2 FQNEAQ come from the germline V gene (reference sequence). The CDR3 covers 13 residues. The CDR3 bases are TGTGCCAGCGGCTTAGTAGGGAACACTGAAGCTTTCTTT. It encodes CASGLVGNTEAFF.

The table lists this clonotype with many counts. The chain joins TRBV11-3 to TRBJ2-1, with 14 bases identical to TRBD2. V shed 3 bases and J 0 bases; nucleotides not matched to a gene: 7. The CDR3 loop spans 19 amino acids. Per the germline V gene, CDR1 is SGHNT and CDR2 is YENEEA. The CDR3 sequence: CASSFRTSGRPSSYNEQFF. DNA of the CDR3: TGTGCCAGCAGCTTTCGGACTAGCGGGAGGCCGAGCTCCTACAATGAGCAGTTCTTC.